The clone carrying this T cell receptor beta chain was seen just once. Participants, roughly 18 to 89 years old, spanned more than 20 US areas. Participants were placed into cohorts based on the clinical history they reported. Symptom resolution, clearance, or two negative PCRs marked donors in Cohort 3 as recovered. The data are from a study of blood T cell repertoires in COVID-19. Trimming removed 3 bases from V and 0 bases from J, with 15 bases in between. Per the germline V gene, CDR1 is LGHNA and CDR2 is YSLEER. CDR3 length: 16 amino acids. As handled by the study authors: The authors estimated nucleated cell counts from reference gene primer amplification. Profiling relied on immunoSEQ multiplex PCR, and the TCRdb table lists in-frame clones only, not all of them. D and trimming come from the DNA, and the V and J calls and clone size come from that table. The repertoire consists of just over 300,000 clones, with roughly 87% occurring once and the leading ten covering around 9.3%.

This receptor was obtained from a woman younger than 35 who had recovered from COVID-19. Source material: PBMCs or T cells enriched from blood (not recorded which). The V call is TRBV4-3, the J call TRBJ2-7; weak D call: TRBD2 (7 bases). The CDR3 nucleotides read TGCGCCAGCAGCCATCTTGCGGGGGCCCACTCCTACGAGCAGTACTTC. Encoded protein: CASSHLAGAHSYEQYF.